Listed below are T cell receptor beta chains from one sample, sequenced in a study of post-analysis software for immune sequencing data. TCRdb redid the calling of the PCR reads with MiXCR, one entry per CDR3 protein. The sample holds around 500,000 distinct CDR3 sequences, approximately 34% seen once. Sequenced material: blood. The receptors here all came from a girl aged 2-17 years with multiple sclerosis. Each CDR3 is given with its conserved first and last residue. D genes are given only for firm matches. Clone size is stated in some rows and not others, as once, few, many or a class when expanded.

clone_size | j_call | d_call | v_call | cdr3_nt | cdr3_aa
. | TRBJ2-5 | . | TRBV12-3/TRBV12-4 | TGTGCCAGCAGTTTAGTACAGAATGGGGAGACCCAGTACTTC | CASSLVQNGETQYF
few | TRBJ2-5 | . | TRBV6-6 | TGTGCCAGCAGGAGGCTTGGGAACGGCGACCAAGAGACCCAGTACTTC | CASRRLGNGDQETQYF
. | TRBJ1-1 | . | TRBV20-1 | TGCAGTGCTGCACGACGGATGAACACTGAAGCTTTCTTT | CSAARRMNTEAFF
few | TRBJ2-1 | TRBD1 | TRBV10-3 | TGTGCCATCAGTGCGCCGGGACAGGGGGCCGGTGAGCAGTTCTTC | CAISAPGQGAGEQFF
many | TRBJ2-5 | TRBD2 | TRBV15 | TGTGCCACCAGCAGAGATCCCCCTAGCGGGAGGTACCAAGAGACCCAGTACTTC | CATSRDPPSGRYQETQYF
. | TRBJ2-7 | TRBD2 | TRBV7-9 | TGTGCCAGCAGCTTAGCGGGGGGGATTAGCGCCCACGAGCAGTACTTC | CASSLAGGISAHEQYF
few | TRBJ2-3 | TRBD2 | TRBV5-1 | TGCGCCAGCAGCTTGAACGGGGGGACTTTGACAGATACGCAGTATTTT | CASSLNGGTLTDTQYF
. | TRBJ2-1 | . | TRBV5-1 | TGCGCCAGCACCCCGTCGTCGAGCTCCTACAATGAGCAGTTCTTC | CASTPSSSSYNEQFF
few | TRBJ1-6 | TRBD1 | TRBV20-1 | TGCAGTGCTAGAAAAGGACAGGGTTTTAATTCACCCCTCCACTTT | CSARKGQGFNSPLHF
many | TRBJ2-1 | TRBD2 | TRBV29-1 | TGCAGCGTTGACACTAGCGGATTATGGCCAAAGCAGTTCTTC | CSVDTSGLWPKQFF
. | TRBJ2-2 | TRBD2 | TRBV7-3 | TGTGCCAGCAGCTTAACCCCTAGCGGGGGATTAGGGGAGCTGTTTTTT | CASSLTPSGGLGELFF
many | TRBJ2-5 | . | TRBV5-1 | TGCGCCAGCAGCGACCCAAAAGAGACCCAGTACTTC | CASSDPKETQYF
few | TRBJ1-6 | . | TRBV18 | TGTGCCAGCTCACGGACCTTCAGCGTTAATAATTCACCCCTCCACTTT | CASSRTFSVNNSPLHF
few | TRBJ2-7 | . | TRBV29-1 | TGCAGCGTGGGGGACACCCATCCCGGGGAGCAGTACTTC | CSVGDTHPGEQYF
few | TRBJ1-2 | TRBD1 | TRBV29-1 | TGCAGCGTGAAAGGACAGGGTTACTATGGCTACACCTTC | CSVKGQGYYGYTF
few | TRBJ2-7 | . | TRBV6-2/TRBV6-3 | TGTGCCAGCAGTTCCCCTGGACACCGCTCCTACGAGCAGTACTTC | CASSSPGHRSYEQYF
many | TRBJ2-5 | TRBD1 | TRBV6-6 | TGTGCCAGCAGTTACGAAGGGACAGGGGGGACCCAGTACTTC | CASSYEGTGGTQYF
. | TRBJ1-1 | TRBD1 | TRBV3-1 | TGTGCCAGCAGTAATGGACAGGGTGGGACTGAAGCTTTCTTT | CASSNGQGGTEAFF
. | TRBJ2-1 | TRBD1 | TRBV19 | TGTGCCAGTAGTCTCTTCCCGGGACAGAGCTCCTACAATGGGCAGTTCTTC | CASSLFPGQSSYNGQFF
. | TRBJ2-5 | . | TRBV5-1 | TGCGCCAGCAGCGTAGGGGGGAGCGAAGAGACCCAGTACTTC | CASSVGGSEETQYF
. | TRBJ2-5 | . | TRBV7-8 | TGTGCCAGCAGCCCCTTTGGACCCCGGGAGACCCAGTACTTC | CASSPFGPRETQYF
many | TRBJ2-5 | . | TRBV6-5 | TGTGCCAGCAGTGCACGTAGGGAGACCCAGTACTTC | CASSARRETQYF
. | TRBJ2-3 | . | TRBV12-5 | TGTGCTAGTGGTTTGGTCACGGGGGGCACAGATACGCAGTATTTT | CASGLVTGGTDTQYF
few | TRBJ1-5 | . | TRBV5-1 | TGCGCCAGCAGGACCGGGCAGGGCCAGCCCCAGCATTTT | CASRTGQGQPQHF
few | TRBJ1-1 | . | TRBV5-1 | TGCGCCAGCAGCTCCTTACAGGGTAACACTGAAGCTTTCTTT | CASSSLQGNTEAFF
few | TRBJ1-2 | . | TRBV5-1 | TGCGCCAGCAGCATCGACAGGAGCTGGGGAGGCTACACCTTC | CASSIDRSWGGYTF
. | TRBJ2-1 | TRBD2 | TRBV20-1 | TGCAGTGCTAGGGATAGCGGGGGAAGAGGCAATGAGCAGTTCTTC | CSARDSGGRGNEQFF
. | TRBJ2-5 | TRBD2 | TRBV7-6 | TGTGCCAGCAGCTTAACCCGACTAGCGGGAGAGACCCAGTACTTC | CASSLTRLAGETQYF
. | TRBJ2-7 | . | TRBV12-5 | TGTGCTAGTGGTCTTTCTCGGGCGTCGCGTCCCGAGCAGTACTTC | CASGLSRASRPEQYF
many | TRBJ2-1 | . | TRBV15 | TGTGCCACCAGCAGAGAGAGGACTACCTACAATGAGCAGTTCTTC | CATSRERTTYNEQFF
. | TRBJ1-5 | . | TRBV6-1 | TGTGCCAGCAGTCCTGGGGGAGAGGGATACCAGCCCCAGCATTTT | CASSPGGEGYQPQHF
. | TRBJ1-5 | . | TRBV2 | TGTGCCAGCAGTGAATCGGGGGAATTTCAGCCCCAGCATTTT | CASSESGEFQPQHF
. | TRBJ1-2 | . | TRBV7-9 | TGTGCCAGCAGCCCGCCGGAGGGCACCTTC | CASSPPEGTF
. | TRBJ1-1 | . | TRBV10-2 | TGCGCCAGCAGCGTGAGGCCTTGGGCCCAGAACACTGAAGCTTTCTTT | CASSVRPWAQNTEAFF
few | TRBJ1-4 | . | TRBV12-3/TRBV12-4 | TGTGCCAGCAGCCTTCAAGGGTCTGCAACTAATGAAAAACGGTTTTTT | CASSLQGSATNEKRFF
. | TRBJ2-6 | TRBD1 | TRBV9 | TGTGCCAGCAGCGTACGGGACAGCCTCTCTGGGGCCAACGTCCTGACTTTC | CASSVRDSLSGANVLTF
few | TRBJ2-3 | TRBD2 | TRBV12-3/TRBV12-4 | TGTGCCAGCAGTTTGGCCAGCGGGGTGGCAGATACGCAGTATTTT | CASSLASGVADTQYF
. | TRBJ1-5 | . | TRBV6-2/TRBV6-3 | TGTGCCAGCATTCCACAGGGATCCGGTCAGCCCCAGCATTTT | CASIPQGSGQPQHF
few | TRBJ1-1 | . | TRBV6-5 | TGTGCCAGCAGCTTCGGGCAAGCCACACTCCACACTGAAGCTTTCTTT | CASSFGQATLHTEAFF
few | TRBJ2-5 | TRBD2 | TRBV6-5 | TGTGCCAGCAGTTACCCGGGACTAGCGGGGGTAGAGACCCAGTACTTC | CASSYPGLAGVETQYF
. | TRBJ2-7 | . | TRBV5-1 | TGCGCCAGCAGCCTCAAGACAGGTTCTAGCTCCTACGAGCAGTACTTC | CASSLKTGSSSYEQYF
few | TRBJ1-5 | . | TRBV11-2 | TGTGCCAGCAGCTTAGAGGGGGGTTTAAGCAATCAGCCCCAGCATTTT | CASSLEGGLSNQPQHF
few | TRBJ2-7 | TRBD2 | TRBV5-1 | TGCGCCAGCAGCGAGCGGGGGGGCTCCTACGAGCAGTACTTC | CASSERGGSYEQYF
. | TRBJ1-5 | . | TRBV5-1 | TGCGCCAGCAGCTTGGGGGAGACAAGCAATCAGCCCCAGCATTTT | CASSLGETSNQPQHF
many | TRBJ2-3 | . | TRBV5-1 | TGTGCCAGCAGCTTAGGGGGACCTAGCACAGATACGCAGTATTTT | CASSLGGPSTDTQYF
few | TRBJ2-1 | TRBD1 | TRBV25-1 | TGTGCCAGCACAAGGACAGGGAGAGTCTATGAGCAGTTCTTC | CASTRTGRVYEQFF
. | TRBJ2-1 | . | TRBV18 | TGTGCCAGCTCACTACAGCGTCTAGAACCCAATGAGCAGTTCTTC | CASSLQRLEPNEQFF
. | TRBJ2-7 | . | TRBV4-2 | TGTGCCAGCAGCCAGAGACAGACAGGCTACGAGCAGTACTTC | CASSQRQTGYEQYF
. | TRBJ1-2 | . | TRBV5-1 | TGCGCCAGCAGCTTGGCCGGGGTATTGGACTATGGCTACACCTTC | CASSLAGVLDYGYTF
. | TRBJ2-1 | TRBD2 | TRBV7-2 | TGTGCCAGCAGCCAGGGACTAGCGGGGGCCTGGGAGCAGTTCTTC | CASSQGLAGAWEQFF
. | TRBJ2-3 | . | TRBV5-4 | TGTGCCAGCAGCTTGCTAGGGGAGGGGGGGGACAAAAGTACGCAGTATTTT | CASSLLGEGGDKSTQYF
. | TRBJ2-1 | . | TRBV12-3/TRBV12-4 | TGTGCCAGCACACCCCCTTCCGGACTCGACTATGAGCAGTTCTTC | CASTPPSGLDYEQFF
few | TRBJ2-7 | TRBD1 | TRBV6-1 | TGTGCCAGCAGCGTCCGTCCGGGACAGGGATCCTCCTACGAGCAGTACTTC | CASSVRPGQGSSYEQYF
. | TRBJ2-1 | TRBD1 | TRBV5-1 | TGCACCAGCAGGGGGCTGGGGTTTTACAATGAGCAGTTCTTC | CTSRGLGFYNEQFF
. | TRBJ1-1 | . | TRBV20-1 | TGCAGTGCTAGAGAGCGACAGACGAACACTGAAGCTTTCTTT | CSARERQTNTEAFF
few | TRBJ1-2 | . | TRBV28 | TGTGCCGGCAGGGGAGACTATGGCTACACCTTC | CAGRGDYGYTF
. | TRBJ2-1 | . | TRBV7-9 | TGTGCCAGCAGCCCAAATCGGGGAAGCTCCTACAATGAGCAGTTCTTC | CASSPNRGSSYNEQFF
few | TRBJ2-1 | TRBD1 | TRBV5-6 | TGTGCCAGCAGCTTTGTATCGGGACAGAAAAACAATGAGCAGTTCTTC | CASSFVSGQKNNEQFF
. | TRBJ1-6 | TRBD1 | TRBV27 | TGTGCCAGCAGTCCACGGACAGGGCTGGACTCCTATAATTCACCCCTCCACTTT | CASSPRTGLDSYNSPLHF